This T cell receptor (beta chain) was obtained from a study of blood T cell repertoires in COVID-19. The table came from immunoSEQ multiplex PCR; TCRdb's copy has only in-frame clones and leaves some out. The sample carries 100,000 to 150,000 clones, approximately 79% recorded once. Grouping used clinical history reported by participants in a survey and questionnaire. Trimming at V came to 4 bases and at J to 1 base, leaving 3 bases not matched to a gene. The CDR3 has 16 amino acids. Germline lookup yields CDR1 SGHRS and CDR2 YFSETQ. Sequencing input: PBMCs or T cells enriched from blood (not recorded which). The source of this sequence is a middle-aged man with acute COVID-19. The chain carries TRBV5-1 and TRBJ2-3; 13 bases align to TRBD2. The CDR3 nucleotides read TGCGCCAGCAGCGCAGGACTAGCGGGGGGCACAGATACGCAGTATTTT. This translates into CASSAGLAGGTDTQYF. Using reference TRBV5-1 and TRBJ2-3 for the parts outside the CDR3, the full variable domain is KAGVTQTPRYLIKTRGQQVTLSCSPISGHRSVSWYQQTPGQGLQFLFEYFSETQRNKGNFPGRFSGRQFSNSRSEMNVSTLELGDSALYLCASSAGLAGGTDTQYFGPGTRLTVL.